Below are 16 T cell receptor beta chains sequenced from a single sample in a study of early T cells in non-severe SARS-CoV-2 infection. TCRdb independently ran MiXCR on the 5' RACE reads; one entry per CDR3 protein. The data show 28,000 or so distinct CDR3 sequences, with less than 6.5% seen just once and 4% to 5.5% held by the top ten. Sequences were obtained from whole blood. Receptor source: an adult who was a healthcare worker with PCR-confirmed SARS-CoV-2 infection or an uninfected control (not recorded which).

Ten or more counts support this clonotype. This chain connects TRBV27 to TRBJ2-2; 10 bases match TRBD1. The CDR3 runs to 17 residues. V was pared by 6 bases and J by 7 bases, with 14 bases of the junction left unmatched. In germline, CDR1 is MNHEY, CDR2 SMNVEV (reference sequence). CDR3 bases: TGTGCCAGCAGCCAAGCCGGGACAGGGGTTGTGGGCGGGGAGCTGTTTTTT. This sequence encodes CASSQAGTGVVGGELFF.

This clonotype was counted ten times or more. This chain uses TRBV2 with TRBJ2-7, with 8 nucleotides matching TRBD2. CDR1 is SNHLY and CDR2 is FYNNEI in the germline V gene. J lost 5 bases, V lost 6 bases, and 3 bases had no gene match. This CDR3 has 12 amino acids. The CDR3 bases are TGTGCCAGCAGGGGACTAGACGACGAGCAGTACTTC. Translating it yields CASRGLDDEQYF.

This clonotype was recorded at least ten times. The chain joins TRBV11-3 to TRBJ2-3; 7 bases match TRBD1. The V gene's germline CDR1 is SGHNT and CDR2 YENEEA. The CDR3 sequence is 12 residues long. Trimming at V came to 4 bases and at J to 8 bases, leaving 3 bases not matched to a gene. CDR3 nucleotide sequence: TGTGCCAGCAGCTCGGGACAGACTACGCAGTATTTT. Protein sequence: CASSSGQTTQYF.

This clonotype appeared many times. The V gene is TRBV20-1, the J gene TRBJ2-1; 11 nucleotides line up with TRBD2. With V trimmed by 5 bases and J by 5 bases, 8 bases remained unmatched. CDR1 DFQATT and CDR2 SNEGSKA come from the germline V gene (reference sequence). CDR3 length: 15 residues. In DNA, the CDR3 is TGCAGTGCTCTTGCGACTAGCGGGATGGACAATGAGCAGTTCTTC. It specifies CSALATSGMDNEQFF.

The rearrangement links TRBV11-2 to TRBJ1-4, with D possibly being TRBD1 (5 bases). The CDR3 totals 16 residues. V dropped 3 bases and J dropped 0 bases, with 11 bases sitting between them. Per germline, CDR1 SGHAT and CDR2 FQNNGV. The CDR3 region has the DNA TGTGCCAGCAGCTTCTTTGGGGGTGCAACTAATGAAAAACTGTTTTTT. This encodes CASSFFGGATNEKLFF.

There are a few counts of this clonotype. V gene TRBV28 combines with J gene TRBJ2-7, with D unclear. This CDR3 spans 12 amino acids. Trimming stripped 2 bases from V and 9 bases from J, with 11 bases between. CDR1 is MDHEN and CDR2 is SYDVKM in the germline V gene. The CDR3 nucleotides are TGTGCCAGCAGTTTAGACCTACGAGGGCAGTACTTC. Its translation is CASSLDLRGQYF.

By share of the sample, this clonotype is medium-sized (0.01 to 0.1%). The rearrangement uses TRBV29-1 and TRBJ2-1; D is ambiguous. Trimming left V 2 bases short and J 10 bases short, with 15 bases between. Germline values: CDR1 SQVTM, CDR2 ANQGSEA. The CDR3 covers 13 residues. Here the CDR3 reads CSVEYEAGWEQFF. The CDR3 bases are TGCAGCGTTGAATACGAGGCAGGTTGGGAGCAGTTCTTC.

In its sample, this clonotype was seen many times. CDR3 nucleotides: TGTGCCAGCAGCCCGACAGCTCACGAGCAGTACTTC. This sequence encodes CASSPTAHEQYF. This sequence joins TRBV11-2 and TRBJ2-7, with a possible D match to TRBD1 (5 bases). The CDR3 sequence is 12 residues long. V lost 5 bases, J lost 5 bases, and 10 bases lay in between. Germline V lookup: CDR1 SGHAT, CDR2 FQNNGV.

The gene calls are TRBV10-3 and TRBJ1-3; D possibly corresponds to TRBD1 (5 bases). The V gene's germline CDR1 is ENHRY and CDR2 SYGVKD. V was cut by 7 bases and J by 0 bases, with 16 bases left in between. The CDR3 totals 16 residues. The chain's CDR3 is CAITSGLTSSGNTIYF. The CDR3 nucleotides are TGTGCCATCACATCGGGACTCACATCCTCTGGAAACACCATATATTTT.

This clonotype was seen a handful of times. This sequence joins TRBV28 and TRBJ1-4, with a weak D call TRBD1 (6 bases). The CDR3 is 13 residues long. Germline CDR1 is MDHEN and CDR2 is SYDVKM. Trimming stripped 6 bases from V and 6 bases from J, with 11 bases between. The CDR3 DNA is TGTGCCAGCAGCCTAGGACAGCATGAAAAACTGTTTTTT. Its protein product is CASSLGQHEKLFF.

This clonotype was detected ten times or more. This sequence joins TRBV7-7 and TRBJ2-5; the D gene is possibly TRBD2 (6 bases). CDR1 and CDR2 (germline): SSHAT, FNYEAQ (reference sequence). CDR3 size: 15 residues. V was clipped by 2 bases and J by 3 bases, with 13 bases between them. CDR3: CASSLMSGEKETQYF. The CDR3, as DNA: TGTGCCAGCAGCTTAATGTCGGGAGAGAAAGAGACCCAGTACTTC.

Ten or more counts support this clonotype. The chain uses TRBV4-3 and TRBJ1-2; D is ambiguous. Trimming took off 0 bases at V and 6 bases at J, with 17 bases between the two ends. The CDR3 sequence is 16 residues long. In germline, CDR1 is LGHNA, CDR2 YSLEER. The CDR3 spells CASSQEALTSIHGYTF. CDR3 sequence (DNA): TGCGCCAGCAGCCAAGAGGCACTTACTTCTATTCATGGCTACACCTTC.

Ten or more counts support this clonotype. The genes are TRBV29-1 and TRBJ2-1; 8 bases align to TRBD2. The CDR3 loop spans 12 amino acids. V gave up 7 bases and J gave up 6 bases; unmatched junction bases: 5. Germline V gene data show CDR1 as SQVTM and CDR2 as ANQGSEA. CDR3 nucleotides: TGCAGCGCCCCCGGACTAGCCAATGAGCAGTTCTTC. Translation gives CSAPGLANEQFF.

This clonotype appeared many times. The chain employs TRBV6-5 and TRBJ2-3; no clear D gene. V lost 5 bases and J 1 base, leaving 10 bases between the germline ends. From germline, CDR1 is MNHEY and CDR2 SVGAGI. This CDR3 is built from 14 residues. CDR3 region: CASSRARGTDTQYF. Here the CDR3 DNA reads TGTGCCAGCAGTAGGGCTAGAGGCACAGATACGCAGTATTTT.

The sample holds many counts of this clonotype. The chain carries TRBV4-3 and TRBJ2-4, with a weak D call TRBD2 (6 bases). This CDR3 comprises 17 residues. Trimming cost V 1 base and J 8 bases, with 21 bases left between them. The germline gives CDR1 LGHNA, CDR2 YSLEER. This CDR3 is CASSQAGSGGIAHIQYF. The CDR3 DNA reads TGCGCCAGCAGCCAAGCTGGGTCGGGCGGGATCGCCCACATTCAGTACTTC.

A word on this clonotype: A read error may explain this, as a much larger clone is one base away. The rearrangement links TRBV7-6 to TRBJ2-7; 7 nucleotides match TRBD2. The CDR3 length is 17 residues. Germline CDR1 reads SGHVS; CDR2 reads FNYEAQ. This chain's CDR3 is CTSSLDRDGRPSYEQYF. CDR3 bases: TGTACCAGCAGCTTAGACCGTGACGGGAGGCCCTCCTACGAGCAGTACTTC.